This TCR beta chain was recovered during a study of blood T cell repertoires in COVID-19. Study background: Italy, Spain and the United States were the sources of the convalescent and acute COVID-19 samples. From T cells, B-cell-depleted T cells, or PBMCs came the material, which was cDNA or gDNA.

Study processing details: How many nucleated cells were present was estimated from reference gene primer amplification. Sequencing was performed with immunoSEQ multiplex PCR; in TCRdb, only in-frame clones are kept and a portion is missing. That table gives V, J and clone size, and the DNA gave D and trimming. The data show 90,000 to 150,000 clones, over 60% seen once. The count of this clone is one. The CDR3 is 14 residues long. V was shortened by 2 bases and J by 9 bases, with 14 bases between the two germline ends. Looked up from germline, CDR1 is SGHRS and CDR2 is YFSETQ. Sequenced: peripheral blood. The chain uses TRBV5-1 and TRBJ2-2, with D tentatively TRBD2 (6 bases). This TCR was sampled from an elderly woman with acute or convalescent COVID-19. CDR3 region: CASSFGTLERELFF. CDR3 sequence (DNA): TGCGCCAGCAGCTTCGGGACTTTGGAACGGGAGCTGTTTTTT.